Listed here are 4 T cell receptor beta chains from one sample, sequenced in a study of T cells in Graves' hyperthyroidism and ophthalmopathy. It was RNA transcripts that yielded the amplified TCR beta CDR3 regions. Carried out on the TCR CDR3, a first-round RT-PCR used the HTBI primer set. MiXCR, applied by TCRdb to the multiplex PCR reads, yields one record per CDR3 protein. The data hold 45,000 to 60,000 distinct CDR3 sequences, with 40% to 55% observed a single time. The specimen was blood. The source of these receptors is a woman younger than 45 with Graves' ophthalmopathy.

The CDR3 is CASSLGLGFGEKLFF. CDR3 nucleotide sequence: TGTGCCAGCAGTTTAGGGCTCGGATTCGGCGAAAAACTGTTTTTT. V usage is TRBV12-3 or TRBV12-4 and J usage is TRBJ1-4, with D uncertain. The CDR3 consists of 15 residues. The V end was cut by 1 base, the J end by 8 bases, with 14 bases between.

This clonotype was seen a single time. V is TRBV7-3 and J is TRBJ1-3, with 7 nucleotides matching TRBD1. The germline V gene has CDR1 SGHTA and CDR2 FQGTGA. This CDR3 is 12 amino acids long. Losses at the gene ends were 5 bases for V and 9 bases for J; bases not matched to a gene: 4. CDR3 nucleotide sequence: TGTGCCAGCAGCCTGAACAGGGGCACCATATATTTT. Protein sequence: CASSLNRGTIYF. The full variable domain, its missing parts supplied by reference TRBV7-3 and TRBJ1-3, is GAGVSQTPSNKVTEKGKYVELRCDPISGHTALYWYRQSLGQGPEFLIYFQGTGAADDSGLPNDRFFAVRPEGSVSTLKIQRTERGDSAVYLCASSLNRGTIYFGEGSWLTVV.

The sample holds one count of this clonotype. The CDR3 sequence is CASSLVPGIRQETQYF. The CDR3 region has the DNA TGTGCCAGCAGCTTGGTGCCCGGGATCCGACAAGAGACCCAGTACTTC. The gene calls are TRBV5-4 and TRBJ2-5, with D perhaps matching TRBD2 (5 bases). The germline CDR1 and CDR2 sequences are SGHNT and YYREEE (reference sequence). The CDR3 runs 16 residues. Trimming pared 0 bases from V and 2 bases from J, leaving 14 bases between. Full variable domain (missing parts from reference TRBV5-4 and TRBJ2-5): ETGVTQSPTHLIKTRGQQVTLRCSSQSGHNTVSWYQQALGQGPQFIFQYYREEENGRGNFPPRFSGLQFPNYSSELNVNALELDDSALYLCASSLVPGIRQETQYFGPGTRLLVL.

Note on this clonotype: At one end, the junction sequence differs from germline, possibly due to a read error. The V gene is TRBV20-1, the J gene TRBJ2-7; D ambiguous. This CDR3 has 10 amino acids. Per germline, CDR1 DFQATT and CDR2 SNEGSKA (reference sequence). In nucleotides, the CDR3 is TGCAGTGCTGCTCCCTACGGGCAGTACTTC. It is translated as CSAAPYGQYF.